The rows below give T cell receptor beta chains drawn from one sample of a study of cytomegalovirus exposure and HLA in healthy donors. TCRdb keeps only in-frame clones here, not all; method: immunoSEQ multiplex PCR. The table has 140,000 or so clones, about 66% seen once. The sample consisted of PBMCs. These receptors came from a male donor in good health and CMV-seronegative. CDR3s include the opening cysteine and the closing phenylalanine or tryptophan. The D gene is left open where the match is weak. Part of the rows lack a size; the others show once, few, many or a class for expanded clones.

v_gene: TRBV10-3; j_gene: TRBJ1-4; d_gene: .; abundance: .; CDR3nt: TGTGCCATCAGTGGACAGGAAGCAACTAATGAAAAACTGTTTTTT; CDR3aa: CAISGQEATNEKLFF
v_gene: TRBV7-3; j_gene: TRBJ2-2; d_gene: TRBD2; abundance: .; CDR3nt: TGTGCCAGCAGCTTATTCCCGGTCGGGGGGGGCCTTCCCGGGGAGCTGTTTTTT; CDR3aa: CASSLFPVGGGLPGELFF
v_gene: TRBV7-6; j_gene: TRBJ2-3; d_gene: TRBD2; abundance: .; CDR3nt: TGTGCCAGCAGCCTAGAGTTCGGGACTAGCGGGGGGGCCACAGATACGCAGTATTTT; CDR3aa: CASSLEFGTSGGATDTQYF
v_gene: TRBV7-9; j_gene: TRBJ2-7; d_gene: TRBD2; abundance: .; CDR3nt: TGTGCCAGCAGCTCCCCCCAGCGGGGTCCCTCCTACGAGCAGTACTTC; CDR3aa: CASSSPQRGPSYEQYF
v_gene: TRBV5-1; j_gene: TRBJ1-6; d_gene: TRBD1; abundance: .; CDR3nt: TGCGCCAGCAGCACTTCGGCAGGAGGGGGCACGTCACCCCTCCACTTT; CDR3aa: CASSTSAGGGTSPLHF
v_gene: TRBV7-2; j_gene: TRBJ2-2; d_gene: .; abundance: .; CDR3nt: TGTGCCAGCAGCTTAGGAGGGGGGGCGAACACCGGGGAGCTGTTTTTT; CDR3aa: CASSLGGGANTGELFF
v_gene: TRBV6-5; j_gene: TRBJ2-5; d_gene: .; abundance: .; CDR3nt: TGTGCCAGCAGTTCCCCCCCGGCCCAGTACTTC; CDR3aa: CASSSPPAQYF
v_gene: TRBV30; j_gene: TRBJ1-6; d_gene: TRBD1; abundance: .; CDR3nt: TGTGCCTGGAGTGTACCCGACGACAGGGGGAGAAGAAGTTCACCCCTCCACTTT; CDR3aa: CAWSVPDDRGRRSSPLHF
v_gene: TRBV9; j_gene: TRBJ1-6; d_gene: .; abundance: .; CDR3nt: TGTGCCAGCAGCGTAGGGGACTTAGGGAATTCACCCCTCCACTTT; CDR3aa: CASSVGDLGNSPLHF
v_gene: TRBV6-5; j_gene: TRBJ1-4; d_gene: TRBD1; abundance: few; CDR3nt: TGTGCCAGCAAGGACAGGGGGCGATTAAATGAAAAACTGTTTTTT; CDR3aa: CASKDRGRLNEKLFF
v_gene: TRBV7-2; j_gene: TRBJ1-1; d_gene: .; abundance: few; CDR3nt: TGTGCCAGCAGCTTAAGCTGGAACACTGAAGCTTTCTTT; CDR3aa: CASSLSWNTEAFF
v_gene: TRBV5-1; j_gene: TRBJ1-1; d_gene: .; abundance: .; CDR3nt: TGCGCCAGCAGCTTGGAAATAGGGGGTGGGGATGAAGCTTTCTTT; CDR3aa: CASSLEIGGGDEAFF
v_gene: TRBV7-9; j_gene: TRBJ1-1; d_gene: .; abundance: .; CDR3nt: TGTGCCAGCAGCCTCGGAGCGGTAGAAGCTTTCTTT; CDR3aa: CASSLGAVEAFF
v_gene: TRBV19; j_gene: TRBJ1-4; d_gene: .; abundance: .; CDR3nt: TGTGCCAGTAGTATAGGGCAGGGAGGGAAACTGTTTTTT; CDR3aa: CASSIGQGGKLFF
v_gene: TRBV9; j_gene: TRBJ1-1; d_gene: .; abundance: .; CDR3nt: TGTGCCAGCAGCGATCAGCGGGGGGCCTGGCACACTGAAGCTTTCTTT; CDR3aa: CASSDQRGAWHTEAFF
v_gene: TRBV5-6; j_gene: TRBJ2-5; d_gene: .; abundance: .; CDR3nt: TGTGCCAGCAGCTTAATTGCTTTGGGGACTCGTGAGACCCAGTACTTC; CDR3aa: CASSLIALGTRETQYF
v_gene: TRBV28; j_gene: TRBJ1-2; d_gene: .; abundance: few; CDR3nt: TGTGCCAGCAGGGAGTGGGGGGGCACCTTCGGCTATGGCTACACCTTC; CDR3aa: CASREWGGTFGYGYTF
v_gene: TRBV15; j_gene: TRBJ1-1; d_gene: .; abundance: few; CDR3nt: TGTGCCACCAGCAGAGAGGCAGATGAAGCTTTCTTT; CDR3aa: CATSREADEAFF
v_gene: TRBV27; j_gene: TRBJ1-2; d_gene: .; abundance: few; CDR3nt: TGTGCCAGCAGTGAGGACAGAGACTATGGCTACACCTTC; CDR3aa: CASSEDRDYGYTF
v_gene: TRBV29-1; j_gene: TRBJ2-5; d_gene: .; abundance: .; CDR3nt: TGCAGCGTTGATAGACAGATACAAGAGACCCAGTACTTC; CDR3aa: CSVDRQIQETQYF
v_gene: TRBV7-9; j_gene: TRBJ1-1; d_gene: .; abundance: few; CDR3nt: TGTGCCAGCAGCTCGCCGGGACACAAGAACACTGAAGCTTTCTTT; CDR3aa: CASSSPGHKNTEAFF
v_gene: TRBV29-1; j_gene: TRBJ2-7; d_gene: .; abundance: .; CDR3nt: TGCAGCGTTAAGGCCCGGGAATTGGACTACGAGCAGTACTTC; CDR3aa: CSVKARELDYEQYF
v_gene: TRBV27; j_gene: TRBJ1-6; d_gene: TRBD1; abundance: .; CDR3nt: TGTGCCAGCAGCTCAAAGGGACAGGTGGCCCTCTTCTCCTATAATTCACCCCTCCACTTT; CDR3aa: CASSSKGQVALFSYNSPLHF
v_gene: TRBV18; j_gene: TRBJ1-1; d_gene: .; abundance: .; CDR3nt: TGTGCCAGCTCACCAGGACAGCTGAACACTGAAGCTTTCTTT; CDR3aa: CASSPGQLNTEAFF
v_gene: TRBV5-1; j_gene: TRBJ2-2; d_gene: TRBD2; abundance: .; CDR3nt: TGCGCCAGCAGCTTAGCGGGGGAGCTCACCGGGGAGCTGTTTTTT; CDR3aa: CASSLAGELTGELFF
v_gene: TRBV7-6; j_gene: TRBJ2-6; d_gene: .; abundance: .; CDR3nt: TGTGCCAGCAGCGCGCGCAGGGTTTTTGGGGCCAACGTCCTGACTTTC; CDR3aa: CASSARRVFGANVLTF